This TCR beta chain was identified in a study of OX40 agonist ivuxolimab in advanced cancers. Study information: As their treatment, patients were administered ivuxolimab, an agonistic anti-OX40 (CD134) antibody.

Details on this clone: What it recognizes is unknown.

Clones were read by immunoSEQ multiplex PCR, and TCRdb kept only the in-frame ones, dropping some. Of around 56,000 clones detected, approximately 82% appear once; the ten largest clones hold about 4.5%. Study results and caveats: At 0.1 to 3.0 mg/kg and by week 6, CD4+ and CD8+ T cells in the blood had expanded clonally. Antigen specificity of clonally expanded peripheral T cells was not established.

If patients had autoimmune disease history or systemic immunosuppression, they were excluded. The germline CDR1 and CDR2 sequences are SGHAT and FQNNGV. This CDR3 region has 16 residues. The sequence came from an adult with an advanced solid tumor such as melanoma, head and neck, liver or kidney cancer. V usage is TRBV11-2 and J usage is TRBJ2-5; D is unclear. Judging by the DNA end, TRBJ2-7 fits better; the J call may be wrong. Source: CD4+ or CD8+ T cells sorted from blood, taken in a trial of the OX40 agonist ivuxolimab. Here the CDR3 DNA reads TGTGCCAGCAGCTTAGATTGGGCAGCCACCCCCTACGAGCAGTACTTC. Its translation: CASSLDWAATPYEQYF.